This TCR beta chain was recovered during a study of cytomegalovirus exposure and HLA in healthy donors. Trimming removed 2 bases from V and 1 base from J; junction bases left unmatched: 4. The CDR3 contains 16 residues. The germline CDR1 and CDR2 sequences are KGHSH and LQKENI. The PCR used 60 Vbeta and 13 Jbeta primers. Assay used: immunoSEQ multiplex PCR; TCRdb lists only in-frame clones, some missing. The sample lists roughly 70,000 clones, 74% occurring once. Sequencing was performed on PBMCs. V and J are TRBV18 and TRBJ1-1; the match to TRBD1 covers 10 bases. The TCR comes from a human donor in good health. CDR3 residues: CASSPLGTGANTEAFF. The CDR3 DNA reads TGTGCCAGCTCACCATTAGGGACAGGGGCGAACACTGAAGCTTTCTTT.